This TCR beta chain originates from a study of T cell repertoires in cytomegalovirus infection. Study-level information: CMV epitopes, recently identified HLA-C-restricted and well-studied HLA-B-restricted, were used.

From the reads, TCRdb called clonotypes with MiXCR, one entry per CDR3 protein. The table shows about half a million distinct CDR3 sequences, with about 44% occurring only once. About this clonotype: Its antigen is not known.

Whole-study results and caveats: Summed public TCR beta family frequency identified CMV carriers bearing the relevant HLA. Ex vivo responses were dominated by HLA-C-restricted CMV-specific TCR beta clonotypes.

The CDR3 covers 13 residues. The V end was cut by 4 bases, the J end by 8 bases, with 12 bases between. V is TRBV12-3 or TRBV12-4 and J is TRBJ1-5; TRBD1 might be the D (5 bases). The input for sequencing was cultured PBMCs, taken from culture after CMV antigen stimulation. The receptor comes from a human donor in good health (CMV status not recorded). Some clones in this sample may be carry-over from other donors' samples. In DNA form, the CDR3 reads TGTGCCAGCAGTTCCTCCGGGACCAAGCCCCAGCATTTT. It codes for CASSSSGTKPQHF.